This T cell receptor (beta chain) was retrieved from a study of metastatic and nonmetastatic thyroid tumors. Study details: Repertoires of blood and of tissue (tumor or nodule) from malignant and benign thyroid patients were compared.

Thyroid surgery was performed in patients who had received no treatment beforehand. This CDR3 contains 15 residues. The trim removed 3 bases at V and 4 bases at J, leaving 8 bases unmatched. The germline V gene encodes CDR1 SGDLS and CDR2 YYNGEE. Study-wide results and caveats: TCR beta diversity was reportedly significantly higher in malignant thyroid tumors than benign nodules, in blood and tumor.

The authors' processing: A classifier of distant metastasis in papillary thyroid cancer was built from CDR3 differences (across clinicopathological groups). TCRdb reprocessed the PCR reads using MiXCR. TCRdb assigned the V and J calls; the authors' analysis was not used. The top ten clones hold 8.8% of a sample with roughly 81,000 clones, around 7.8% of them seen once. This clone was seen a few times. The antigen is undetermined. The chain combines TRBV9 with TRBJ2-3, with TRBD2 matching over 7 bases. The sequenced material came from blood. This sequence originates from a female donor with papillary thyroid cancer or a benign thyroid nodule (not recorded which). Some clones in this sample may be carry-over from other donors' samples. The CDR3 DNA follows: TGTGCCAGCAGCGGGCATGGACTAGGCCCAGATACGCAGTATTTT. This codes for CASSGHGLGPDTQYF.